This note documents a single TCR beta chain sequence. Its antigen is as yet unknown. V gave up 3 bases and J gave up 2 bases; unmatched junction bases: 0. This CDR3 comprises 14 residues. CDR1 SGHRS and CDR2 YFSETQ come from the germline V gene. This entry comes from a study of cytomegalovirus exposure and HLA in healthy donors. Across the study: Sequencing of about 200 million T cells in an earlier analysis found 100 million to 140 million unique TCR beta sequences. A preliminary data release comprised around 85 million unique TCRs obtained from HLA-typed donors.

Study results and limitations: TCR beta V- and J-gene trimming, according to a later analysis, was linked to a missense DCLRE1C variant. A few V segments could not be told apart, such as TRBV6-2 and TRBV6-3, and were left out.

This PCR relied on a set of 60 Vbeta primers and 13 Jbeta primers. Here immunoSEQ multiplex PCR was the method, and the copy in TCRdb shows in-frame clones only, minus some. The repertoire holds 140,000 to 150,000 clones, with around 78% as singletons. The origin of this receptor is a woman under 30 in good health and CMV-seropositive. The chain is built from TRBV5-1 and TRBJ2-5, with TRBD2 matching 11 bases. The sample taken for sequencing was PBMCs. CDR3 region: CASSWTSGQETQYF. In DNA form, the CDR3 reads TGCGCCAGCAGCTGGACTAGCGGGCAAGAGACCCAGTACTTC.